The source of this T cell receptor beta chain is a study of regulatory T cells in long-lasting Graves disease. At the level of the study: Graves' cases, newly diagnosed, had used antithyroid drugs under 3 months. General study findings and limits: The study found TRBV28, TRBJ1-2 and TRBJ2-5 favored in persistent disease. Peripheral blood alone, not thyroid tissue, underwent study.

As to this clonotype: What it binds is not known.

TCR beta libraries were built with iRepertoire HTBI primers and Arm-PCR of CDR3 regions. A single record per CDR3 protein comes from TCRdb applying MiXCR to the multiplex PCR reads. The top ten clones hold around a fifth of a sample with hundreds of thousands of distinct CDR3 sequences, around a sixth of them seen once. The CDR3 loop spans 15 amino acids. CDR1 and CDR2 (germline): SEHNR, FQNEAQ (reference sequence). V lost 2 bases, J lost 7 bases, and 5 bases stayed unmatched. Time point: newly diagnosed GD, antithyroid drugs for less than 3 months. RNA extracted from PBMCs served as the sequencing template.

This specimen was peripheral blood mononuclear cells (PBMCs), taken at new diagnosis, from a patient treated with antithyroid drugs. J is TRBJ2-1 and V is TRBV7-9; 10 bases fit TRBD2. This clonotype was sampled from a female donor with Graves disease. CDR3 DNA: TGTGCCAGCAGCTTACCTAGCGGGAGAGGAAATGAGCAGTTCTTC. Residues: CASSLPSGRGNEQFF.